This T cell receptor (beta chain) came from a study of blood T cell repertoires in COVID-19. Study-level information: Donors in the United States, Italy and Spain gave samples during acute or convalescent COVID-19. T cells, B-cell-depleted T cells, or PBMCs provided the cDNA or gDNA that served as material.

The germline V gene encodes CDR1 MDHEN and CDR2 SYDVKM. Trimming removed 10 bases at V and 8 bases at J, with 15 bases between. This CDR3 has 13 amino acids. Authors' methods: Reference gene primer amplification in the assay estimated nucleated cell counts. Sequenced by immunoSEQ multiplex PCR; TCRdb stores in-frame clones only, minus some. D and trimming come from the DNA, and the V and J calls and clone size come from that table. The data hold approximately 190,000 clones, with around four fifths observed a single time. The TCR sequence derives from a human donor in a cohort sampled during active COVID-19. The chain uses TRBV28 and TRBJ1-6; no clear D gene. The sequencing input was peripheral blood. CDR3 DNA: TGTGCCACCCGGGGTCCCGATCATTCACCCCTCCACTTT. Its protein is CATRGPDHSPLHF.